The present T cell receptor (beta chain) was sequenced within a study of T cells in Graves' hyperthyroidism and ophthalmopathy. Researchers defined stable Graves' hyperthyroidism as no ophthalmopathy progression within 18 months. Patients were excluded because of uncontrolled infection, other autoimmune disease, pregnancy or lactation. This clonotype was detected a few times. The CDR3 runs to 15 residues. V gave up 2 bases and J gave up 4 bases, with 14 bases separating them. Germline values: CDR1 LNHDA, CDR2 SQIVND (reference sequence). Amplification of TCR beta CDR3 regions used RNA as the template. Using the HTBI primer set, a first-round RT-PCR was run on the TCR CDR3. MiXCR, run by TCRdb on the multiplex PCR reads, gives a single entry per CDR3 protein. There are a few hundred thousand distinct CDR3 sequences in the sample; 15% to 18% occur only once, and 7.3% lies in the top ten.

This TCR came from a woman younger than 45 with Graves' hyperthyroidism. Sequenced sample: blood. This rearrangement joins TRBV19 to TRBJ1-1, with a tentative D call TRBD1 (6 bases). Here the CDR3 DNA reads TGTGCCAGTAGTATATCACAGGGTCTGGGCACTGAAGCTTTCTTT. Amino acids: CASSISQGLGTEAFF.